A selection of T cell receptor beta chains follows, all from one sample in a study of cytomegalovirus exposure and HLA in healthy donors. The assay was immunoSEQ multiplex PCR, and TCRdb's table has in-frame clones only and misses some. The data hold 120,000 to 150,000 clones, with roughly four fifths observed a single time. Sequences were obtained from PBMCs. The receptors stem from a woman in her 50s in good health and CMV-seronegative. Each CDR3 is given with its conserved first and last residue. Each record gives: J gene, clone size, V gene, D gene, CDR3 DNA, CDR3 protein. A D gene is named only where the DNA matches it firmly. Part of the rows lack a size; the others show once, few, many or a class for expanded clones.

TRBJ2-2 NA TRBV5-1 NA TGCGCCAGCAGCTTGGAGGGGGAGTGGGACACCGGGGAGCTGTTTTTT CASSLEGEWDTGELFF
TRBJ1-5 few TRBV9 NA TGTGCCAGCAGCCCCAGTGGGGGGGCGGGTCAGCCCCAGCATTTT CASSPSGGAGQPQHF
TRBJ1-2 NA TRBV7-2 TRBD1 TGTGCCAGCAGCGGACACTCGGGACAGGTCTATGGCTACACCTTC CASSGHSGQVYGYTF
TRBJ1-4 few TRBV4-1 NA TGCGCCAGCAGCCAAGTTAGCGTGGTCCTTAATGAAAAACTGTTTTTT CASSQVSVVLNEKLFF
TRBJ1-4 NA TRBV5-4 TRBD1 TGTGCCAGCAGCTTGGCCGGGGGACAGGGGGATGAAAAACTGTTTTTT CASSLAGGQGDEKLFF
TRBJ1-2 NA TRBV27 TRBD1 TGTGCCAGCAGTTTCGGCAGGGGGCGTTCCGGCTACACCTTC CASSFGRGRSGYTF
TRBJ2-7 NA TRBV19 NA TGTGCCAGTAGTATAGCAGGGTTCATGACTTCGGGCGAGCAGTACTTC CASSIAGFMTSGEQYF
TRBJ1-2 few TRBV10-1 NA TGCGCCAGCAGTGACAATTTTAACTATGGCTACACCTTC CASSDNFNYGYTF
TRBJ2-2 NA TRBV5-4 TRBD1 TGTGCCAGCAGCTTGCCTCCGGGACAGGGGGCCTTCGGGGAGCTGTTTTTT CASSLPPGQGAFGELFF
TRBJ1-6 once TRBV7-2 NA TGTGCCAGCAGCTTATCAGGGGAGAATTCACCCCTCCACTTT CASSLSGENSPLHF
TRBJ2-7 NA TRBV4-2 NA TGTGCCAGCAGCCAAGAAGGCGCGGACCGGGGCTACGAGCAGTACTTC CASSQEGADRGYEQYF
TRBJ1-2 NA TRBV18 NA TGTGCCAGCTCACCAACTACTGCGGGGGCTGGGGGCTACACCTTC CASSPTTAGAGGYTF
TRBJ2-1 once TRBV10-1 TRBD2 TGCGCCAGCCCTGAACTAAGCGGGGGGGCCGGCAATGAGCAGTTCTTC CASPELSGGAGNEQFF
TRBJ1-1 NA TRBV19 NA TGTGCCAGTAGTACGTGGGACACTCCCCGGAACACTGAAGCTTTCTTT CASSTWDTPRNTEAFF
TRBJ1-5 few TRBV4-3 NA TGCGCCAGCAGCCAAGATCGGGATCAGCCCCAGCATTTT CASSQDRDQPQHF
TRBJ1-2 NA TRBV19 TRBD1 TGTGCCAGTACCCTCAACGACAGGGGGCGCGCCCTTTATGGCTACACCTTC CASTLNDRGRALYGYTF
TRBJ1-5 NA TRBV19 NA TGTGCCAGTAGTATAACCAGGGCTGGTGGCAATCAGCCCCAGCATTTT CASSITRAGGNQPQHF
TRBJ2-5 NA TRBV7-9 NA TGTGCCAGCAGCATCAAAGAGACCCAGTACTTC CASSIKETQYF
TRBJ1-2 once TRBV6-1 NA TGTGCCAGCAGTGAAGCACAGGCGGGGGGCTACACCTTC CASSEAQAGGYTF
TRBJ2-1 few TRBV27 NA TGTGCCAGCAGTTTACAGGGTCTGCAGCAGTTCTTC CASSLQGLQQFF
TRBJ1-5 NA TRBV5-5 TRBD1 TGTGCCAGCAGCAGACTACCGGGACAGAGCAATCAGCCCCAGCATTTT CASSRLPGQSNQPQHF
TRBJ2-7 NA TRBV7-6 NA TGTGCCAGCAGCTTAGATGCAGGATTCTCCTACGAGCAGTACTTC CASSLDAGFSYEQYF
TRBJ2-6 NA TRBV6-1 NA TGTGCCAGCAGTGTAGGAGCTTCTGGGGCCAACGTCCTGACTTTC CASSVGASGANVLTF
TRBJ1-1 NA TRBV7-9 NA TGTGCCAGCAGCAACCAGGGCGCGGAATTAGCTTTCTTT CASSNQGAELAFF
TRBJ1-1 NA TRBV5-1 NA TGCGCCAGCAGGGTCGGGGGAACGAACACTGAAGCTTTCTTT CASRVGGTNTEAFF
TRBJ1-2 NA TRBV6-1 TRBD1 TGTGCCAGCCGGGACAGGGGGGCCAATGGCTACACCTTC CASRDRGANGYTF
TRBJ1-1 once TRBV29-1 NA TGCAGCGCCCTTAGGGACACTAACACTGAAGCTTTCTTT CSALRDTNTEAFF
TRBJ2-3 NA TRBV7-3 TRBD2 TGTGCCAGCAGCTTAGCGGCGGGGGGGCTCCCCTTCACAGATACGCAGTATTTT CASSLAAGGLPFTDTQYF
TRBJ2-5 NA TRBV7-2 NA TGTGCCAGCAGCTCCGGACAGTGGGAGACCCAGTACTTC CASSSGQWETQYF
TRBJ2-1 NA TRBV19 TRBD2 TGTGCCAGTAGTATTCCGGGGGGTGGGACCTACAATGAGCAGTTCTTC CASSIPGGGTYNEQFF
TRBJ1-5 NA TRBV7-8 TRBD1 TGTGCCAGCAGCTACCGCAGGGGGCTCAATCAGCCCCAGCATTTT CASSYRRGLNQPQHF
TRBJ1-6 NA TRBV5-4 TRBD1 TGTGCCAGCAGCAGAGGGACAGGAACTAATTCACCCCTCCACTTT CASSRGTGTNSPLHF
TRBJ2-7 NA TRBV14 NA TGTGCCAGCAGCCAACAGGGAGGAGGGTACGAGCAGTACTTC CASSQQGGGYEQYF
TRBJ1-2 few TRBV5-6 NA TGTGCCAGCAGCTTGGACCCAGGCTTAGGTTATGGCTACACCTTC CASSLDPGLGYGYTF
TRBJ2-3 once TRBV9 NA TGTGCCAGCAGCTGGGAGAAGAACACAGATACGCAGTATTTT CASSWEKNTDTQYF
TRBJ1-4 NA TRBV7-6 NA TGTGCCAGCATACTGGGCCCTCCCGAAAAACTGTTTTTT CASILGPPEKLFF
TRBJ2-1 few TRBV5-6 NA TGTGCCAGCAGCTTTGGGACTCAGGGCGGGGCCTACAATGAGCAGTTCTTC CASSFGTQGGAYNEQFF
TRBJ1-4 NA TRBV11-2 TRBD1 TGTGCCAGCAGCGGGACAGTCCAGAATGAAAAACTGTTTTTT CASSGTVQNEKLFF
TRBJ2-1 few TRBV6-4 TRBD2 TGTGCCAGCAGTGACGCCCCGGGGGGGGGCTACAATGAGCAGTTCTTC CASSDAPGGGYNEQFF
TRBJ2-2 NA TRBV6-1 NA TGTGCCAGCAGTGTCAGTAAGGGGGTTAGCACCGGGGAGCTGTTTTTT CASSVSKGVSTGELFF
TRBJ1-4 few TRBV2 NA TGTGCCAGCAGACCCAGCGGTGGGGTCATATATGAAAAACTGTTTTTT CASRPSGGVIYEKLFF
TRBJ2-2 NA TRBV5-1 TRBD2 TGCGCCAGCAGCTCTACTAGCGTGAACACCGGGGAGCTGTTTTTT CASSSTSVNTGELFF
TRBJ2-1 NA TRBV6-5 NA TGTGCCAGCAGTTACTCGGGGCGGGGAGTAGACAATGAGCAGTTCTTC CASSYSGRGVDNEQFF
TRBJ2-5 NA TRBV6-1 NA TGTGCCAGCAGTTCCCGGGGGTCCGAAGGGACCCAGTACTTC CASSSRGSEGTQYF
TRBJ2-2 few TRBV14 NA TGTGCCAGCAGCCAAGGGAGCTTCGCGAACACCGGGGAGCTGTTTTTT CASSQGSFANTGELFF
TRBJ2-1 NA TRBV19 NA TGTGCCAGTAGTCTCTACAATGAGCAGTTCTTC CASSLYNEQFF
TRBJ1-6 NA TRBV10-1 NA TGCGCCACCTCCGTGACAGCGAATTCACCCCTCCACTTT CATSVTANSPLHF
TRBJ2-3 NA TRBV7-2 NA TGTGCCAGCAGCCCCTGGCGCACAGATACGCAGTATTTT CASSPWRTDTQYF
TRBJ1-2 NA TRBV5-4 TRBD1 TGTGCCAGCAGCTTGAGGGACAGGGGCGGCTATGGCTACACCTTC CASSLRDRGGYGYTF
TRBJ1-5 NA TRBV10-2 NA TGCGCCAGCACGCAGGGCACGGATCAGCCCCAGCATTTT CASTQGTDQPQHF
TRBJ1-3 NA TRBV10-3 NA TGTGCCTCCTCGGACACCCTCTCTGGAAACACCATATATTTT CASSDTLSGNTIYF
TRBJ1-6 once TRBV7-9 NA TGTGCCAGCAGCTTAGACACGAATTCACCCCTCCACTTT CASSLDTNSPLHF
TRBJ1-2 NA TRBV10-3 NA TGTGCCATCAGTGAGTCCGCGGCGGCGGGCGGCTACACCTTC CAISESAAAGGYTF
TRBJ2-1 NA TRBV7-3 TRBD2 TGTGCCAGCAGCTTGGCCGGGACTAGCGGGTGGTTCTTC CASSLAGTSGWFF
TRBJ2-3 few TRBV5-1 NA TGCGCCAGCAGCTGGGGCGCGGACACAGATACGCAGTATTTT CASSWGADTDTQYF
TRBJ1-6 NA TRBV6-5 NA TGTGCCAGCAGTTTCAGGAATTCACCCCTCCACTTT CASSFRNSPLHF
TRBJ2-2 NA TRBV5-6 TRBD2 TGTGCCAGCAGCTACGGGACTAGCGGGGGGCCGAACACCGGGGAGCTGTTTTTT CASSYGTSGGPNTGELFF
TRBJ1-2 NA TRBV19 NA TGTGCCAGTAACCCTTCTGGGCAGCCCTATGGCTACACCTTC CASNPSGQPYGYTF
TRBJ2-5 NA TRBV5-4 TRBD1 TGTGCCAGCAGCTCCCCTTCCGGGACAGGAAAAGAGACCCAGTACTTC CASSSPSGTGKETQYF